The clone carrying this TCR beta chain was picked up one time. Its cognate antigen is unknown. Only in-frame clones appear in the TCRdb table, and some are missing; sequencing was by immunoSEQ multiplex PCR. The sample contains tens of thousands of clones, under 85% of which appear only once. The V gene's germline CDR1 is SGHRS and CDR2 YFSETQ. This CDR3 spans 16 amino acids. The V and J ends lost 2 bases and 0 bases respectively, with 14 bases between them. These data are taken from a study of T cells in localized non-small cell lung cancer. The study's findings and limits: Exceeding tumor, uninvolved adjacent lung had the highest T cell clonality.

The specimen comprised peripheral blood, sampled before any cancer treatment. The rearrangement links TRBV5-1 to TRBJ2-5; D possibly corresponds to TRBD1 (5 bases). This clonotype originated in a female donor over 55 with stage II squamous cell lung carcinoma. Written as DNA, the CDR3 is TGCGCCAGCAGCTTAGGGGCAGGGCCGTACCAAGAGACCCAGTACTTC. Translation: CASSLGAGPYQETQYF.